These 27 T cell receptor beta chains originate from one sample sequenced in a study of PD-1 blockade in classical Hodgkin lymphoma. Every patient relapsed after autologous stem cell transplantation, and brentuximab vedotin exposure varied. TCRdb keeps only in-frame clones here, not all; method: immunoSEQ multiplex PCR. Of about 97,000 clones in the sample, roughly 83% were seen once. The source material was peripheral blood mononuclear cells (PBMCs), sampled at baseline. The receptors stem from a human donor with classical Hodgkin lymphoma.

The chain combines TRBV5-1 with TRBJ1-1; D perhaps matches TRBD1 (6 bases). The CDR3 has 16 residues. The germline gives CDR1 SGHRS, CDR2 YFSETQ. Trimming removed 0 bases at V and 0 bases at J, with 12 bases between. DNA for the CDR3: TGCGCCAGCAGCTTGGATGGGGGGGCCTTGAACACTGAAGCTTTCTTT. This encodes CASSLDGGALNTEAFF.

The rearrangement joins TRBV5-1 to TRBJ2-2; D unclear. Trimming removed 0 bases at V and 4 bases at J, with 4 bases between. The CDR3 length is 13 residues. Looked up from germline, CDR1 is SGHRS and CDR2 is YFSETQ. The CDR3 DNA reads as TGCGCCAGCAGCTTGGACGGCACCGGGGAGCTGTTTTTT. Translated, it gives CASSLDGTGELFF.

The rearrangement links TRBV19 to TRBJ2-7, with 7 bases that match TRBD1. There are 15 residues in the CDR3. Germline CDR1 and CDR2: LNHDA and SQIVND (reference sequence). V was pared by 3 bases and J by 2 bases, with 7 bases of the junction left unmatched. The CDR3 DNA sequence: TGTGCCAGTAGTATCGGGGCACAGGGGACCTACGAGCAGTACTTC. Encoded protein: CASSIGAQGTYEQYF. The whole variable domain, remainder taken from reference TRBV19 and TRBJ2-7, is DGGITQSPKYLFRKEGQNVTLSCEQNLNHDAMYWYRQDPGQGLRLIYYSQIVNDFQKGDIAEGYSVSREKKESFPLTVTSAQKNPTAFYLCASSIGAQGTYEQYFGPGTRLTVT.

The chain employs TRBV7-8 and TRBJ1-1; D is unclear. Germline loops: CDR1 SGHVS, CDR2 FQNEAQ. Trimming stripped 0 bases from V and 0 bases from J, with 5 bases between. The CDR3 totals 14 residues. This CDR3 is CASSLAYLNTEAFF. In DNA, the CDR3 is TGTGCCAGCAGCTTAGCTTACCTGAACACTGAAGCTTTCTTT.

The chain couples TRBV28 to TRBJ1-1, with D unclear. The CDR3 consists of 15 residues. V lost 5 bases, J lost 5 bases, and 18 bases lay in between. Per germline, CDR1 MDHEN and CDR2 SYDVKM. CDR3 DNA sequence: TGTGCCAGCAGTCCCCTATCGGGGAAGTCAACTGAAGCTTTCTTT. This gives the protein CASSPLSGKSTEAFF.

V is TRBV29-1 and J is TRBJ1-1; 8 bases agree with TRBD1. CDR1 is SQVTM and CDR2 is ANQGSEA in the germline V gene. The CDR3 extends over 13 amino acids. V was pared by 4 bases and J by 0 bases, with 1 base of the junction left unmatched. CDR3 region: CSVGQGLNTEAFF. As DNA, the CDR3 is TGCAGCGTTGGACAGGGGTTGAACACTGAAGCTTTCTTT.

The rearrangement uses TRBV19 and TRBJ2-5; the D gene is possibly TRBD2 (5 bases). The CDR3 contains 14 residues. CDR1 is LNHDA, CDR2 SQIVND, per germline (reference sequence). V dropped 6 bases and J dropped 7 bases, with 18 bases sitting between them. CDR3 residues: CASRRSSAVGTQYF. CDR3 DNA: TGTGCCAGTAGGAGGAGTAGCGCCGTGGGGACCCAGTACTTC.

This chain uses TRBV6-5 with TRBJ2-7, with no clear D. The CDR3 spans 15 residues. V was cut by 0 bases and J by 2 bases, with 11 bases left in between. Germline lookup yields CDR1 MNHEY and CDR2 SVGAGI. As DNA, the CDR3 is TGTGCCAGCAGTTACTCTTCAGCGTTCACCTACGAGCAGTACTTC. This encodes CASSYSSAFTYEQYF.

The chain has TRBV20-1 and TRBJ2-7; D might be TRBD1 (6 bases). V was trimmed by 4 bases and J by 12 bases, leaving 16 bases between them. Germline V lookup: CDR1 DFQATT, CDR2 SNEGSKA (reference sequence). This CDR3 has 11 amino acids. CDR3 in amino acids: CSATLGAQGYF. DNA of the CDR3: TGCAGTGCTACTCTGGGGGCCCAGGGGTACTTC.

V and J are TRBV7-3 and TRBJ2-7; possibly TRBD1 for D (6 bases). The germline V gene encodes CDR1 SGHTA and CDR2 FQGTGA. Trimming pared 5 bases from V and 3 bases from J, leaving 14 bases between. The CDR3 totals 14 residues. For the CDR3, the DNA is TGTGCCAGCAGCCAAACAGGGTACAGCTACGAGCAGTACTTC. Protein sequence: CASSQTGYSYEQYF. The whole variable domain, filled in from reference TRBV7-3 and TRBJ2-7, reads GAGVSQTPSNKVTEKGKYVELRCDPISGHTALYWYRQSLGQGPEFLIYFQGTGAADDSGLPNDRFFAVRPEGSVSTLKIQRTERGDSAVYLCASSQTGYSYEQYFGPGTRLTVT.

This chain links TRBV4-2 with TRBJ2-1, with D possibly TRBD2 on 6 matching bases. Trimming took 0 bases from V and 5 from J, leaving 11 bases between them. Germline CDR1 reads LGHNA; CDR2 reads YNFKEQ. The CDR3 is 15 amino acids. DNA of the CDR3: TGTGCCAGCAGCCAAGATGGTAGCGGAGACAATGAGCAGTTCTTC. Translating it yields CASSQDGSGDNEQFF.

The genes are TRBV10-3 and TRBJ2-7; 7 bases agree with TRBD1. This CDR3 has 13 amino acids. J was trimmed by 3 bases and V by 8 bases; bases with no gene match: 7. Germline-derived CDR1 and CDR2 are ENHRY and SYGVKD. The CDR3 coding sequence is TGTGCCATCCAAGATCAGGGGGACTACGAGCAGTACTTC. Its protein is CAIQDQGDYEQYF.

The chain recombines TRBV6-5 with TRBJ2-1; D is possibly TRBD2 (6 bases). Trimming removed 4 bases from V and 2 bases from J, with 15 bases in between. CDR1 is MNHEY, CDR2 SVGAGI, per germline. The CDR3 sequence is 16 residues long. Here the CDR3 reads CASSSIPAGAYNEQFF. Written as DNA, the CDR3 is TGTGCCAGCAGTTCAATACCAGCGGGCGCCTACAATGAGCAGTTCTTC.

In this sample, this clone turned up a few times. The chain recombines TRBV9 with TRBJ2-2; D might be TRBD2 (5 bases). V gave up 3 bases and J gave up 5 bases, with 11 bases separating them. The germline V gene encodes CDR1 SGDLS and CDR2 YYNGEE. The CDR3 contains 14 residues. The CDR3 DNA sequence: TGTGCCAGCAGCGGGACTCTTTTTACCGGGGAGCTGTTTTTT. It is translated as CASSGTLFTGELFF.

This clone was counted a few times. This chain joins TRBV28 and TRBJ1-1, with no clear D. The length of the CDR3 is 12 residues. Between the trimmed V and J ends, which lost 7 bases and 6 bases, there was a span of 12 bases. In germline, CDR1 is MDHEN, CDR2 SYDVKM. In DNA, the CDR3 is TGTGCCAGCACCGTAAGGGCTGCTGAAGCTTTCTTT. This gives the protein CASTVRAAEAFF.

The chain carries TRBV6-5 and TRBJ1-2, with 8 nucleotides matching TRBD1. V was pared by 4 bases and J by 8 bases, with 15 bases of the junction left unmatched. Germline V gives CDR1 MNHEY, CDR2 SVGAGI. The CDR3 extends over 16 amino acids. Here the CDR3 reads CASSFQGQGAAGGYTF. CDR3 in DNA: TGTGCCAGCAGTTTCCAAGGACAGGGCGCGGCCGGGGGCTACACCTTC.

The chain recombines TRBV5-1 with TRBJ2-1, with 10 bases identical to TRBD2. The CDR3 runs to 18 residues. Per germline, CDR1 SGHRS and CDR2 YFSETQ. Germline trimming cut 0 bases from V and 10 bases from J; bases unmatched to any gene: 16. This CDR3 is CASSLASPSSGGFREQFF. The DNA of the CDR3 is TGCGCCAGCAGCTTGGCATCCCCATCTAGCGGGGGTTTCCGAGAGCAGTTCTTC.

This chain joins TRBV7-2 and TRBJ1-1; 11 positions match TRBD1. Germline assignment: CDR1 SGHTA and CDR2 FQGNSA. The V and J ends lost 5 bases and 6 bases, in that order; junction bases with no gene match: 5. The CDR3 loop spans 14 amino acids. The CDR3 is CASSPDRGLSEAFF. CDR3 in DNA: TGTGCCAGCAGCCCGGACAGGGGGCTCTCTGAAGCTTTCTTT.

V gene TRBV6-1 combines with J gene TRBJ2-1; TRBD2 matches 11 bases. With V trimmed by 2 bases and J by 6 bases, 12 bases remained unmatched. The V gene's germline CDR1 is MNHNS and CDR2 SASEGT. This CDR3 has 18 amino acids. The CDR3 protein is CASSELTLLAGGINEQFF. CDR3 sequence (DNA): TGTGCCAGCAGTGAACTTACTCTCCTAGCGGGAGGAATCAATGAGCAGTTCTTC.

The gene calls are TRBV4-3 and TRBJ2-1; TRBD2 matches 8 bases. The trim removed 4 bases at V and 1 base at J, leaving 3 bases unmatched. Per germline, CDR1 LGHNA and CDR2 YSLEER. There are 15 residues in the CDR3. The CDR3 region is CASSPQRESYNEQFF. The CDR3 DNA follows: TGCGCCAGCAGCCCCCAGCGGGAGTCCTACAATGAGCAGTTCTTC.

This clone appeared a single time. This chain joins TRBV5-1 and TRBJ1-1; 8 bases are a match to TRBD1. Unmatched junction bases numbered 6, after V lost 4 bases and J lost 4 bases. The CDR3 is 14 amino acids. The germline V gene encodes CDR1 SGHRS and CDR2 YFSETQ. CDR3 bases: TGCGCCAGCAGCCTGACAGGGGATGGCACTGAAGCTTTCTTT. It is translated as CASSLTGDGTEAFF.

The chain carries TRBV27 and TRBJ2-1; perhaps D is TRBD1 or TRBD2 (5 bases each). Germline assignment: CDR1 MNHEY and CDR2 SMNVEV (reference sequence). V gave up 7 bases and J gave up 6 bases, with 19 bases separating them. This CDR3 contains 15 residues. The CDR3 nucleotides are TGTGCCAGCACCACAACCCGGGGCGGTGGCAATGAGCAGTTCTTC. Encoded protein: CASTTTRGGGNEQFF.

In nucleotides, the CDR3 is TGCGCCAGCAGCTTGGCTGCGAGCACGGGGACAGATACGCAGTATTTT. Protein sequence: CASSLAASTGTDTQYF. The genes are TRBV5-1 and TRBJ2-3; possibly TRBD2 for D (5 bases). The CDR3 is 16 amino acids. The germline V and J ends were trimmed by 0 bases and 3 bases, with 14 bases remaining between them. Germline-derived CDR1 and CDR2 are SGHRS and YFSETQ.

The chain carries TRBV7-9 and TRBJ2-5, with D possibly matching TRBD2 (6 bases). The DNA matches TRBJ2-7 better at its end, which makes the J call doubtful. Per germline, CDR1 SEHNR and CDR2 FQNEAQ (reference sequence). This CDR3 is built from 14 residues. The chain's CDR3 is CASTLGLTTYEQYF. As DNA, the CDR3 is TGTGCCAGCACCCTAGGACTAACGACCTACGAGCAGTACTTC.

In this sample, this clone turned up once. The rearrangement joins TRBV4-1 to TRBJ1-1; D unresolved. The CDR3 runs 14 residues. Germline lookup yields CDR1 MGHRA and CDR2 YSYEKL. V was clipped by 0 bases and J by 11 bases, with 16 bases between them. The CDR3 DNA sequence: TGCGCCAGCAGCCAAGAAGTTCGTGTGGGAGTGGCTTTCTTT. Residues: CASSQEVRVGVAFF.

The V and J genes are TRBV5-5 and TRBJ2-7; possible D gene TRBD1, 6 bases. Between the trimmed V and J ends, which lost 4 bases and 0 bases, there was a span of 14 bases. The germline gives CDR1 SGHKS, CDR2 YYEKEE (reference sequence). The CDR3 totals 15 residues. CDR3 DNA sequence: TGTGCCAGCAGCGTGTTGGGGGCGCTCTCCTACGAGCAGTACTTC. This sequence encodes CASSVLGALSYEQYF.

DNA of the CDR3: TGTGCCAGCAGCTTAGCAGGGTCGGGGACCCAGTACTTC. Amino acids: CASSLAGSGTQYF. V is TRBV7-9 and J is TRBJ2-5; D not certain. The germline V gene encodes CDR1 SEHNR and CDR2 FQNEAQ (reference sequence). Trimming took off 0 bases at V and 7 bases at J, with 9 bases between the two ends. This CDR3 contains 13 residues.